The clone carrying this TCR beta chain came up a few times. Its antigen is currently unknown. Treatment defined: oral pan-JAK inhibitor, 5-10 mg twice daily. Deletions cut 5 bases from V and 0 bases from J, with 10 bases between. The CDR3 runs 14 residues. Germline CDR1 reads PRHDT; CDR2 reads FYEKMQ (reference sequence). This record belongs to a study of CD8+ T cells in alopecia areata. At the level of the study: Those treated were given oral tofacitinib at 5 to 10 mg twice daily. Study findings and constraints: A large proportion of expanded lesional clones were detected persisting in scalp and blood during tofacitinib. In scalp, tofacitinib significantly decreased clonality and expanded CD8+ clones among the top 100.

Sequencing relied on a cDNA template that was reverse transcribed from extracted RNA. Profiled with immunoSEQ multiplex PCR; TCRdb holds only in-frame clones, not every one. The table includes roughly 200,000 clones, roughly 53% detected once. This receptor was taken from a human donor with alopecia areata. This specimen was CD8+ T cells sorted from blood, taken at week 24, from a patient treated with tofacitinib. V gene TRBV13 combines with J gene TRBJ1-1; D is unclear. The CDR3 DNA is TGTGCCAGCAGCCCTTCCCATTTGAACACTGAAGCTTTCTTT. It is translated as CASSPSHLNTEAFF.